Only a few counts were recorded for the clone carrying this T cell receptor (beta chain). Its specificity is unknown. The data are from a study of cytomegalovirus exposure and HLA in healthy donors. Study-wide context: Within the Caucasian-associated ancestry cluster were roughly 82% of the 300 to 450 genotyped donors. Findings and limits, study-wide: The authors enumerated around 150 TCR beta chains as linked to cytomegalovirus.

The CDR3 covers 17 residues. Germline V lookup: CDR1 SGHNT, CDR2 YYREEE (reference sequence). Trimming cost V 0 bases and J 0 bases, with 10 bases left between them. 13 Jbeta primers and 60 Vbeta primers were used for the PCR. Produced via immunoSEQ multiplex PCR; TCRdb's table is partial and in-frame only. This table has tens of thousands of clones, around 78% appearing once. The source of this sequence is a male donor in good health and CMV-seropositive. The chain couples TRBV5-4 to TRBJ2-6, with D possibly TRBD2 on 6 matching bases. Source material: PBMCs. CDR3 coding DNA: TGTGCCAGCAGCTTGGCCCTGCGGGGCTCTGGGGCCAACGTCCTGACTTTC. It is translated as CASSLALRGSGANVLTF.